This TCR beta chain was obtained from a study of blood T cell repertoires in COVID-19 (TCRdb year 2020). In the study overall: Collaborator samples came from the United States, Italy and Spain and covered acute and convalescent phases of COVID-19. Nearly every sample came with metadata listing a de-identified subject ID, COVID-19 status, age in years and sex. Where available, HLA class I and class II types were obtained from metadata supplied by the sample provider rather than from assay-based typing. The repertoires were released in a freely available public database intended as a resource for research on the immune response to SARS-CoV-2. The material from the prospective study consisted of cDNA or gDNA derived from T cells, B-cell-depleted T cells, or PBMCs. Deeply sampled blood TCRbeta repertoires from subjects exposed to, actively infected with, or recovered from COVID-19 were included in the dataset. Samples were obtained from the ongoing ImmuneRACE study (first 160 participants) and from some 1,200 subjects provided by 6 global collaborators.

The CDR3 goes from the cysteine to the phenylalanine over 16 residues. Just CDR3 DNA is preserved here, 48 bases in frame from base 1. V is reduced by 1 base and J by 0 bases, leaving a spacing of 12 bases between them. Per the germline V gene (reference sequence), SGHAT is the CDR1 and FQDESV is the CDR2. Samples from volunteer blood donors who had recovered from COVID-19 were contributed by a second Seattle source. The collaborating institutions used their own protocols to collect whole blood in K2EDTA tubes. For TCRbeta analysis, collaborator samples were shipped as frozen whole blood, as isolated PBMCs, or as DNA extracted from either sample type. The immunoSEQ Assay, a bias-controlled multiplex PCR, was used to amplify TCRbeta CDR3 regions from genomic DNA. Regarding the original processing steps: The number of nucleated cells in each sample was estimated by amplification of reference gene primers within the assay. Sequence reads were collapsed and filtered to measure the absolute abundance of every unique TCRbeta CDR3 rearrangement. For each sample, productive Simpson clonality was calculated as the square root of Simpson's diversity index across productive rearrangements. TCRdb stores this immuneACCESS table with in-frame sequences only. Part of the clones is absent; in the studies checked, under half of the shortfall reflects unresolved V genes, and no reason is known for the rest. V, J and clone size were drawn from that table, and D and trimming were deduced from the DNA. For this sample the table gives about 250,000 clones, of which roughly 86% were detected only once. Roughly 1.6% of the sample belongs to the ten largest clones.

Regarding this clone: The antigen it binds to is not known. No base quality values were provided; no much bigger clone lies one nucleotide off.

On the study overall, not on this receptor specifically: The amount of clinical and demographic metadata varied by source and participant and was provided uncurated.

The sequence links TRBV11-1 to TRBJ1-1, with no reliable assignment of the D segment. The sequenced sample consisted of peripheral blood. The TCR sequence derives from a woman aged 55-70 years who had recovered from COVID-19. CDR3 sequence: CASSLVGQAMNTEAFF. The nucleotide sequence is given as TGTGCCAGCAGCTTAGTTGGGCAGGCAATGAACACTGAAGCTTTCTTT.